Below, one T cell receptor (beta chain) is given with its context. Its specificity is not known. The sample comes from a study of cytomegalovirus exposure and HLA in healthy donors. Vbeta (60) and Jbeta (13) primers were used in the PCR. Only in-frame clones appear in the TCRdb table, and some are missing; sequencing was by immunoSEQ multiplex PCR. Of 100,000 or so clones in the sample, 76% are singletons; the top ten hold around 3.8%. The study's findings and limits: In an earlier analysis, in around 590 donors, most V segments appeared productive either ~90% or ~30% of the time. For presence/absence analyses, sequencing depth was assumed to be roughly uniform across donors. Diagnosis of cytomegalovirus status made by the classifier reportedly showed high specificity and sensitivity.

Nominal health characterized the donors when sampled, though unrecorded immune exposures were likely. There are 14 residues in the CDR3. Germline lookup yields CDR1 MNHEY and CDR2 SMNVEV (reference sequence). V shed 5 bases and J shed 1 base, with 8 bases lying between them. The chain couples TRBV27 to TRBJ2-2; D call uncertain. The material sequenced was PBMCs. The source is a woman aged 45-60 years in good health and CMV-seropositive. As DNA, the CDR3 is TGTGCCAGCAGTCCCCTAGGGAACACCGGGGAGCTGTTTTTT. Protein sequence: CASSPLGNTGELFF.